The 8 T cell receptor beta chains below all came from one sample that was sequenced in a study of T cell responses to AZD1222 COVID-19 vaccine. Clones were sequenced by immunoSEQ multiplex PCR, and TCRdb holds only the in-frame ones, with some missing. The table shows around 180,000 clones, with around 93% occurring only once. The material sequenced was peripheral blood, taken on day 0 of AZD1222 vaccination. These receptors all stem from an adult in good health.

V is TRBV7-8 and J is TRBJ1-2; maybe TRBD1 (5 bases). CDR3 length: 14 residues. Germline V gives CDR1 SGHVS, CDR2 FQNEAQ. Deletions cut 6 bases from V and 8 bases from J, with 19 bases between. The CDR3 spells CASSRSGNVEGYTF. The CDR3 DNA follows: TGTGCCAGCAGTAGATCAGGGAATGTTGAGGGCTACACCTTC.

The J gene is TRBJ1-1, the V gene TRBV10-2, with D unclear. The CDR3 consists of 14 residues. Germline V lookup: CDR1 WSHSY, CDR2 SAAADI. V lost 1 base to trimming and J lost 6 bases, with 12 bases between them. CDR3 nucleotide sequence: TGCGCCAGCAGTGAGTGGAAAACCGGGGCTGAAGCTTTCTTT. The encoded protein is CASSEWKTGAEAFF.

The CDR3 bases are TGTGCCAGCAGCCGGGGACCCGGCCCCAGCTCCTACAATGAGCAGTTCTTC. This encodes CASSRGPGPSSYNEQFF. The chain uses TRBV11-2 and TRBJ2-1; D could derive from TRBD1 or TRBD2 (5 bases each). The ends were cut back, 5 bases at V and 0 bases at J, with 17 bases in the middle. This CDR3 is built from 17 residues. Germline CDR1 and CDR2: SGHAT and FQNNGV.

This clone has a single count. The chain carries TRBV6-5 and TRBJ1-3; 7 bases are a match to TRBD1. In germline, CDR1 is MNHEY, CDR2 SVGAGI. This CDR3 is 15 amino acids long. After removal of 6 bases from V and 3 bases from J, the junction contained 8 bases not matched to a gene. This CDR3 reads CASSTTGLDGNTIYF. Here the CDR3 DNA reads TGTGCCAGCAGCACGACAGGGCTCGATGGAAACACCATATATTTT.

The chain combines TRBV6-5 with TRBJ2-1, with 8 bases lining up with TRBD2. Looked up from germline, CDR1 is MNHEY and CDR2 is SVGAGI. V dropped 2 bases and J dropped 0; count of bases not matched to a gene: 0. There are 15 residues in the CDR3. CDR3 sequence reads: CASSYGLASYNEQFF. Here the CDR3 DNA reads TGTGCCAGCAGTTACGGACTAGCCTCCTACAATGAGCAGTTCTTC.

The chain has TRBV27 and TRBJ2-2; no definite D call. This CDR3 has 15 residues. V lost 6 bases, J lost 2 bases, and 13 bases lay in between. CDR1 is MNHEY and CDR2 is SMNVEV in the germline V gene (reference sequence). CDR3 nucleotides: TGTGCCAGCAGCCGCATCCTTAGAAACACCGGGGAGCTGTTTTTT. Translating it yields CASSRILRNTGELFF.

The rearrangement links TRBV4-1 to TRBJ2-2, with D unresolved. Germline CDR1 and CDR2: MGHRA and YSYEKL. This CDR3 has 16 amino acids. V was trimmed by 0 bases and J by 0 bases, leaving 8 bases between them. CDR3 DNA: TGCGCCAGCAGCCAAGATCCATCAGCGAACACCGGGGAGCTGTTTTTT. It translates to CASSQDPSANTGELFF.

The chain couples TRBV9 to TRBJ2-7, with 12 positions matching TRBD1. Germline V gene data show CDR1 as SGDLS and CDR2 as YYNGEE. The CDR3 totals 18 residues. The V and J ends lost 3 bases and 1 base, in that order; junction bases with no gene match: 11. CDR3 region: CASSANVGQGASSYEQYF. CDR3 sequence (DNA): TGTGCCAGCAGCGCAAACGTGGGACAGGGGGCTTCATCCTACGAGCAGTACTTC.